Presented here are 8 T cell receptor beta chains from one specimen sequenced in a study of T-cell reconstitution after alpha-beta-depleted transplantation in children (dated by TCRdb to about 2016). The library was prepared using PCR. The sequencer was an Illumina HiSeq 2500. TCR libraries were prepared with molecular barcoding, using unique molecular identifiers to normalize TCRbeta repertoire quantification. Clones were called with MiXCR by TCRdb after fastp trimmed the public reads at Q25, and only in-frame beta chains were retained. Merged by CDR3 protein, the rows form single entries marked with the most common genes and DNA. Counted in this sample were 150,000 to 200,000 distinct CDR3 sequences; approximately 15% of them appeared once. Under 15% of the sample is taken by the ten largest. Sequenced material: PBMCs from the stem cell graft donor, taken from the stem cell graft. These receptors originate from a human donor who donated a stem cell graft to a child with acute lymphoblastic leukemia.

The chain links TRBV6-2 or TRBV6-3 to TRBJ1-1; 8 bases are shared with TRBD1. Per the germline V gene, CDR1 is MNHEY and CDR2 is SVGEGT. The ends lost 5 bases at V and 0 bases at J; junction bases unmatched: 5. The CDR3 runs 15 residues. The CDR3 region has the DNA TGTGCCAGCAGTACTCGACAGGGGTTGAACACTGAAGCTTTCTTT. This gives the protein CASSTRQGLNTEAFF.

This clonotype appeared many times. The chain carries TRBV27 and TRBJ1-2; D perhaps matches TRBD1 (6 bases). CDR1 is MNHEY, CDR2 SMNVEV, per germline (reference sequence). The CDR3 totals 14 residues. The V and J ends lost 7 bases and 3 bases respectively, with 15 bases between them. CDR3 protein: CASKQTGIDYGYTF. CDR3 sequence (DNA): TGTGCCAGCAAGCAAACAGGGATAGACTATGGCTACACCTTC.

This clonotype came up many times. As DNA, the CDR3 is TGTGCCAGCAGCTTCGACTCAATCTACGAGCAGTACTTC. Translating it yields CASSFDSIYEQYF. The V gene is TRBV5-6, the J gene TRBJ2-7; no firm D call. The germline gives CDR1 SGHDT, CDR2 YYEEEE. There are 13 residues in the CDR3. Trimming took 2 bases from V and 3 from J, leaving 9 bases between them.

This clonotype has a count of ten or more. The rearrangement uses TRBV5-1 and TRBJ2-7; 11 bases are shared with TRBD2. CDR3 length: 15 amino acids. The trim removed 1 base at V and 3 bases at J, leaving 3 bases unmatched. Per germline, CDR1 SGHRS and CDR2 YFSETQ. CDR3 in amino acids: CASSLTGLADYEQYF. DNA of the CDR3: TGCGCCAGCAGCTTGACGGGACTAGCGGACTACGAGCAGTACTTC.

This clonotype came up many times. The chain couples TRBV15 to TRBJ2-1, with 7 bases matching TRBD2. Germline V gene lookup returns CDR1 LNHNV and CDR2 YYDKDF (reference sequence). Trimming at V came to 0 bases and at J to 0 bases, leaving 5 bases not matched to a gene. This CDR3 region has 17 residues. In nucleotides, the CDR3 is TGTGCCACCAGCAGAGATAAGGGACTAAGCTCCTACAATGAGCAGTTCTTC. Protein sequence: CATSRDKGLSSYNEQFF. Supplemented by reference TRBV15 and TRBJ2-1, the full variable domain reads DAMVIQNPRYQVTQFGKPVTLSCSQTLNHNVMYWYQQKSSQAPKLLFHYYDKDFNNEADTPDNFQSRRPNTSFCFLDIRSPGLGDTAMYLCATSRDKGLSSYNEQFFGPGTRLTVL.

This clonotype appeared many times. The chain carries TRBV5-1 and TRBJ2-4, with 10 bases matching TRBD1. V dropped 4 bases and J dropped 9; count of bases not matched to a gene: 10. Germline CDR1 reads SGHRS; CDR2 reads YFSETQ. CDR3 size: 15 residues. The CDR3: CASSESGTGDFIQYF. CDR3 sequence (DNA): TGCGCCAGCAGCGAATCCGGGACAGGGGACTTCATTCAGTACTTC.

This clonotype came up many times. The rearrangement uses TRBV5-1 and TRBJ2-2; 8 bases match TRBD1. The CDR3 spans 15 residues. Germline assignment: CDR1 SGHRS and CDR2 YFSETQ. The CDR3 nucleotides are TGCGCTTCTAAAGGCAGGGGGCCAAACACCGGGGAGCTGTTTTTT. It encodes CASKGRGPNTGELFF.

The sample holds many counts of this clonotype. This sequence joins TRBV3-1 and TRBJ2-3; 10 bases fit TRBD2. Germline lookup yields CDR1 LGHDT and CDR2 YNNKEL (reference sequence). There are 15 residues in the CDR3. Losses at the gene ends were 4 bases for V and 6 bases for J; bases not matched to a gene: 7. This chain's CDR3 is CASSPVAGGGDTQYF. CDR3 bases: TGTGCCAGCAGCCCGGTAGCGGGAGGAGGGGATACGCAGTATTTT.